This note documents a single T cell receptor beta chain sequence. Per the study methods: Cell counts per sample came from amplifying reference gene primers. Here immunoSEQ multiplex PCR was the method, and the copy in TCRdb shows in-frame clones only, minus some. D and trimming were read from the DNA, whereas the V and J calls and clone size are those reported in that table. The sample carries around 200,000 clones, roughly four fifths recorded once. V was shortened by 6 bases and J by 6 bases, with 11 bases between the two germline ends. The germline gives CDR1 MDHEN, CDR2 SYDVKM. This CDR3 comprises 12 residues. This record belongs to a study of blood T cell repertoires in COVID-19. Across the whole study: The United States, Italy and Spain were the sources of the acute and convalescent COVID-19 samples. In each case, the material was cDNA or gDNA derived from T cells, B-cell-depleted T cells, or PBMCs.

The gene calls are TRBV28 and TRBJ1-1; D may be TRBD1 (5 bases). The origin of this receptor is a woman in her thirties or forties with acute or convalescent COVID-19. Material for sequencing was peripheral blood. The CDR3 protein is CASSIQVAEAFF. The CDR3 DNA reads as TGTGCCAGCAGCATACAGGTTGCTGAAGCTTTCTTT.